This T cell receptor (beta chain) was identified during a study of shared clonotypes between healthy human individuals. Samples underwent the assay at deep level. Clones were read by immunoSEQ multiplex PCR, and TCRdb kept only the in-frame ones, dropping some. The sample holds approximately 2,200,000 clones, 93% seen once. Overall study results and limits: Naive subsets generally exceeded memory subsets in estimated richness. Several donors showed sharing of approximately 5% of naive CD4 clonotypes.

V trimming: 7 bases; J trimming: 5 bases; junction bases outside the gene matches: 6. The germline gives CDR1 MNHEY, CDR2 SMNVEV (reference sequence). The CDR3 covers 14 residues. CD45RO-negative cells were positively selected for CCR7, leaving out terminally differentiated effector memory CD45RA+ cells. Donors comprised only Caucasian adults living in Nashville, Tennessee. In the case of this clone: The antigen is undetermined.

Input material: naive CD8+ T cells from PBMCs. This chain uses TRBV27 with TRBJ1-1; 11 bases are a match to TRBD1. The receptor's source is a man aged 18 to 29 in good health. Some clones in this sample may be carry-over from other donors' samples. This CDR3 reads CASKGQGAQTEAFF. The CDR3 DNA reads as TGTGCCAGCAAAGGACAGGGGGCGCAGACTGAAGCTTTCTTT.